The clone carrying this T cell receptor beta chain was detected only a few times. TCRdb fed the RT-PCR reads into MiXCR, producing one record per CDR3 protein. Altogether about 700,000 distinct CDR3 sequences are present, approximately 15% being singletons, with the ten largest covering about 3.9%. This CDR3 comprises 15 residues. Germline loops: CDR1 SGHRS, CDR2 YFSETQ. V lost 0 bases and J lost 0, with 7 bases in between. The sequenced sample was memory CD4+ T cells from blood. V and J are TRBV5-1 and TRBJ1-3; D is unresolved. The clonotype comes from a female donor in good health, serving as a healthy control. CDR3 nucleotide sequence: TGCGCCAGCAGCTTGGCCACGAGCTCTGGAAACACCATATATTTT. Translation gives CASSLATSSGNTIYF.